This T cell receptor (beta chain) originates from a study of cytomegalovirus exposure and HLA in healthy donors. Findings of the study overall: A later analysis reported that several of the most significant clusters appeared to be linked to common viral pathogens, among them Epstein-Barr virus.

The CDR3 has 15 amino acids. With V trimmed by 1 base and J by 6 bases, 6 bases remained unmatched. Germline CDR1 reads SNHLY; CDR2 reads FYNNEI. Use of 60 Vbeta and 13 Jbeta primers characterized the PCR. TCRdb's copy holds only in-frame clones and misses some; the assay was immunoSEQ multiplex PCR. The sample lists approximately 190,000 clones, around 83% occurring once. Worth noting for this clone: Its target is unknown.

The sequence came from a woman between 18 and 30 years old in good health and CMV-seronegative. V and J are TRBV2 and TRBJ2-1; 7 bases line up with TRBD2. Sequencing was done on a sample of PBMCs. This CDR3 is CASSEDGGSGNEQFF. CDR3 DNA: TGTGCCAGCAGTGAAGACGGCGGGAGTGGCAATGAGCAGTTCTTC.